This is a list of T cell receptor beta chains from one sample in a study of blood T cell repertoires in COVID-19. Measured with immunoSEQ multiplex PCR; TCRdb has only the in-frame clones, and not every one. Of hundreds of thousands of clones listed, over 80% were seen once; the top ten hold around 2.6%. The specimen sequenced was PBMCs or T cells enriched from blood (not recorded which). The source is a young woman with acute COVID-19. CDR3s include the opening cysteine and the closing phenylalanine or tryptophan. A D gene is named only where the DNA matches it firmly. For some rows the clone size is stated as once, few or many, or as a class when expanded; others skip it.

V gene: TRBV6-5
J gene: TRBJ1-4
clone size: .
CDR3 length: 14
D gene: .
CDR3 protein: CASSYSGSRGGLFF
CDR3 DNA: TGTGCCAGCAGTTACTCGGGAAGCCGGGGGGGACTGTTTTTT

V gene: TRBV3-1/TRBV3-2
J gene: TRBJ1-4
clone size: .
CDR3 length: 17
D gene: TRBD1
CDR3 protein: CASSHLRRGQGGEKLFF
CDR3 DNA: TGTGCCAGCAGCCACCTACGCCGGGGACAGGGTGGCGAAAAACTGTTTTTT

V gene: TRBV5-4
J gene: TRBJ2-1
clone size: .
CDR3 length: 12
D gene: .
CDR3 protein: CASSRGTNEQFF
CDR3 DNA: TGTGCCAGCAGCCGGGGGACTAATGAGCAGTTCTTC

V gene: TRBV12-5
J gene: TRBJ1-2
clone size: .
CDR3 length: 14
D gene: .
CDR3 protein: CASGLTGLGYGYTF
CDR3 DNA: TGTGCTAGTGGTTTGACGGGACTCGGCTATGGCTACACCTTC

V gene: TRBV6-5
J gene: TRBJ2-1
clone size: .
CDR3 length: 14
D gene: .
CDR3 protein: CASSWYSGSHEQFF
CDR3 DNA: TGTGCCAGCAGTTGGTACTCGGGGTCCCATGAGCAGTTCTTC

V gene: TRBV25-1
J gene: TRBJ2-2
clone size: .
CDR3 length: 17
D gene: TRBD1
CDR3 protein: CASSVKPGQGWSGELFF
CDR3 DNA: TGTGCCAGCAGTGTCAAACCGGGACAGGGTTGGTCCGGGGAGCTGTTTTTT

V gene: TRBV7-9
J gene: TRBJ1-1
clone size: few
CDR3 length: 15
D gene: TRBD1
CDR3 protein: CASSSSDRGDTEAFF
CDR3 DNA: TGTGCCAGCAGCTCCAGCGACAGGGGTGACACTGAAGCTTTCTTT

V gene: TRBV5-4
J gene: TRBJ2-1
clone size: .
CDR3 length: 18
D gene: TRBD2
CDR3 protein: CASSSGTSGGAFGNEQFF
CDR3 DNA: TGTGCCAGCAGCTCCGGGACTAGCGGGGGGGCCTTTGGGAATGAGCAGTTCTTC

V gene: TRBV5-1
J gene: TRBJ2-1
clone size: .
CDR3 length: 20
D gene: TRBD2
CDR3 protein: CASTHYRGLAGASSYNEQFF
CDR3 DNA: TGCGCCAGCACGCATTATAGAGGACTAGCGGGGGCGAGCTCCTACAATGAGCAGTTCTTC

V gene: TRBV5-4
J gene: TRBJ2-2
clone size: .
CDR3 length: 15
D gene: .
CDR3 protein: CASSFGRGPTGELFF
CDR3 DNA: TGTGCCAGCAGCTTCGGGCGGGGGCCCACCGGGGAGCTGTTTTTT

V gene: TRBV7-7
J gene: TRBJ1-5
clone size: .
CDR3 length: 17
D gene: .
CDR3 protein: CASRTFRSRGGNQPQHF
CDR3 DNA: TGTGCTAGCAGGACCTTCCGAAGCAGGGGCGGCAATCAGCCCCAGCATTTT

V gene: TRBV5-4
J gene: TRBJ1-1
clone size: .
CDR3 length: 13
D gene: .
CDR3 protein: CASSHGGNTEAFF
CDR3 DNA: TGTGCCAGCAGCCACGGGGGTAACACTGAAGCTTTCTTT

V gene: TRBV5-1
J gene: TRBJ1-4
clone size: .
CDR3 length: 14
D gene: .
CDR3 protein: CASSLGQGFEKLFF
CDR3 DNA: TGCGCCAGCAGCCTTGGACAAGGGTTTGAAAAACTGTTTTTT

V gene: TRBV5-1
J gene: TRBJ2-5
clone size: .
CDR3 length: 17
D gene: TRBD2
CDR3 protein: CASSLEPLAGVVETQYF
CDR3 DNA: TGCGCCAGCAGCTTGGAACCTCTCGCGGGGGTTGTAGAGACCCAGTACTTC

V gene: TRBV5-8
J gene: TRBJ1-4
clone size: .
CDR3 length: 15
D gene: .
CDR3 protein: CASSGGRGWNEKLFF
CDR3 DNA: TGTGCCAGCAGCGGGGGCAGGGGCTGGAATGAAAAACTGTTTTTT

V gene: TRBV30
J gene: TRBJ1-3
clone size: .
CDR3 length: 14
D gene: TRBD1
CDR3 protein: CAWSGTDSGNTIYF
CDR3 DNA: TGTGCCTGGAGCGGGACAGACTCTGGAAACACCATATATTTT

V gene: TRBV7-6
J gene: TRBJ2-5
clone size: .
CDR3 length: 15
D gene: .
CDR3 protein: CASSLAGDSQETQYF
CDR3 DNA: TGTGCCAGCAGCTTAGCAGGTGACAGCCAAGAGACCCAGTACTTC

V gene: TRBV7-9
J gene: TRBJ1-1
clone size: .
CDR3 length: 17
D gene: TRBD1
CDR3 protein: CASSSSRDRGRNTEAFF
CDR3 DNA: TGTGCCAGCAGCTCCTCCCGGGACAGGGGGCGGAACACTGAAGCTTTCTTT

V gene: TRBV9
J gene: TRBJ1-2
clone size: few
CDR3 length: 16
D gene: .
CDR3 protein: CASSGQLTGVYYGYTF
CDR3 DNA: TGTGCCAGCAGCGGCCAATTAACAGGAGTTTACTATGGCTACACCTTC

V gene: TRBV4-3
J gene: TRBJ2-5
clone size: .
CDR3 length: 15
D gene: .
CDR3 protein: CASSQVKTGRETQYF
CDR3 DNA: TGCGCCAGCAGCCAAGTCAAGACAGGTAGAGAGACCCAGTACTTC

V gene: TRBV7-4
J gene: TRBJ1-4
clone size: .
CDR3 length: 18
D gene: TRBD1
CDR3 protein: CASSPAQGDLPTNEKLFF
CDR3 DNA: TGTGCCAGCAGCCCGGCACAGGGGGACCTTCCAACTAATGAAAAACTGTTTTTT

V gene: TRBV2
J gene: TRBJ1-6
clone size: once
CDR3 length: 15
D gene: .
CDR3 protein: CASIPNPGSNSPLHF
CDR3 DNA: TGTGCCAGCATACCAAACCCGGGGTCCAATTCACCCCTCCACTTT

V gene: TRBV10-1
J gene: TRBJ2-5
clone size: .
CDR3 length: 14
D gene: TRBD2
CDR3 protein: CASSESGGGKTQYF
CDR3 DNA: TGCGCCAGCAGTGAGTCAGGCGGGGGAAAGACCCAGTACTTC

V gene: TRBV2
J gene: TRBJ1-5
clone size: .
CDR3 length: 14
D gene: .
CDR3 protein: CASSERDSNQPQHF
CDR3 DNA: TGTGCCAGCAGTGAGCGGGATAGCAATCAGCCCCAGCATTTT

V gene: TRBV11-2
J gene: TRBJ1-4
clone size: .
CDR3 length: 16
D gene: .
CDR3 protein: CASTSKGGALPEKLFF
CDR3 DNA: TGTGCCAGCACCTCGAAGGGCGGGGCGCTTCCAGAAAAACTGTTTTTT

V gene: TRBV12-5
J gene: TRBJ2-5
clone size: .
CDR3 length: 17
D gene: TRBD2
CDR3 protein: CASGLAKLAGGQETQYF
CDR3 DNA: TGTGCTAGTGGTTTGGCAAAACTAGCGGGGGGCCAAGAGACCCAGTACTTC

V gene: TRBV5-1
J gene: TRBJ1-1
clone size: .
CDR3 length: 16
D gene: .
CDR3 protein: CASTSIPGHLNTEAFF
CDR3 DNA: TGCGCCAGCACCTCAATTCCGGGACATCTGAACACTGAAGCTTTCTTT

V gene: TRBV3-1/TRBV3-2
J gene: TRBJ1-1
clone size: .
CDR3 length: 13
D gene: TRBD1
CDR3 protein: CASSRNRQGQAFF
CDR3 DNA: TGTGCCAGCAGCCGAAATCGACAGGGCCAGGCTTTCTTT

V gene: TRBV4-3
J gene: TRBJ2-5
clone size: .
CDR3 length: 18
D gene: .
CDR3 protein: CASSQGGGQGGFQETQYF
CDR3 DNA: TGCGCCAGCAGCCAAGGGGGTGGGCAGGGGGGATTCCAAGAGACCCAGTACTTC

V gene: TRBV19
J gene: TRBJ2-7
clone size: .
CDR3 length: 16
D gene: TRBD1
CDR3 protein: CASSRESGGKSYEQYF
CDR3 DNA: TGTGCCAGTAGTAGGGAATCAGGGGGAAAATCCTACGAGCAGTACTTC

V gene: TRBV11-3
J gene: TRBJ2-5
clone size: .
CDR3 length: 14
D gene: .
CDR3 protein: CASSPVGGDETQYF
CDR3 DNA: TGTGCCAGCAGCCCTGTCGGAGGGGACGAGACCCAGTACTTC

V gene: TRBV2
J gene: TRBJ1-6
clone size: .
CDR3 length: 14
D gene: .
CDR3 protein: CASREGSDGVSLHF
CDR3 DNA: TGTGCCAGCAGGGAGGGATCTGACGGGGTATCCCTCCACTTT

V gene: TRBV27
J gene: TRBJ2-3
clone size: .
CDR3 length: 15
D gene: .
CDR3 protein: CASSSRQEDTDTQYF
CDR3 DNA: TGTGCCAGCAGCTCCCGACAGGAGGACACAGATACGCAGTATTTT

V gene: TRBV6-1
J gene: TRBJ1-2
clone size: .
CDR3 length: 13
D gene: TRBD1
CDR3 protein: CASSDGTGVGYTF
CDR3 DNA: TGTGCCAGCAGTGACGGGACAGGGGTCGGCTACACCTTC

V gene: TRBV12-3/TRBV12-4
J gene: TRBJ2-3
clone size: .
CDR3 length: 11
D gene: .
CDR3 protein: CASKSGDTQYF
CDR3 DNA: TGTGCCAGCAAGTCGGGGGATACGCAGTATTTT

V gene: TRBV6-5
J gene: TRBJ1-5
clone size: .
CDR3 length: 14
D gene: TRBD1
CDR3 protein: CASSPGTVRQPQHF
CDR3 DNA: TGTGCCAGCAGCCCCGGGACAGTTAGGCAGCCCCAGCATTTT

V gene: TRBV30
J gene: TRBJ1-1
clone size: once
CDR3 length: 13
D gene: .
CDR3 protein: CAWSHHTNTEAFF
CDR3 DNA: TGTGCCTGGAGTCACCACACGAACACTGAAGCTTTCTTT

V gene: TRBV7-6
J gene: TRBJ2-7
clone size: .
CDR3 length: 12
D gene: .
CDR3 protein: CASSPAGYEQYF
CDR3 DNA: TGTGCCAGCAGCCCCGCGGGATACGAGCAGTACTTC

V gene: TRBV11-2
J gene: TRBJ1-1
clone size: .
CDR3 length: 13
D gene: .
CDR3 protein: CASSLAMNTEAFF
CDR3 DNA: TGTGCCAGCAGCTTAGCAATGAACACTGAAGCTTTCTTT

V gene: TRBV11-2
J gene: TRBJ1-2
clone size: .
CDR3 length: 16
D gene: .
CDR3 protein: CASSSPDRRILYGYTF
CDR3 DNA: TGTGCCAGCAGCTCGCCCGACAGGAGGATACTTTATGGCTACACCTTC

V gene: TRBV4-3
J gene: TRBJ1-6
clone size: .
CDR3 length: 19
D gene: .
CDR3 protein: CASSTPRRRVGYYNSPLHF
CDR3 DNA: TGCGCCAGCAGCACCCCGAGGAGGAGGGTGGGATATTATAATTCACCCCTCCACTTT

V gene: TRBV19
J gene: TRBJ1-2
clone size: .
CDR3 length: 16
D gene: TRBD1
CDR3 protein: CASSQDRAGSLYGYTF
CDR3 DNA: TGTGCCAGTAGCCAAGACAGGGCCGGTTCCCTCTATGGCTACACCTTC

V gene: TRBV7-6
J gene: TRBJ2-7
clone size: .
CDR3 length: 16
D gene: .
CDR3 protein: CASSLLGDTVYYEQYF
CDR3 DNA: TGTGCCAGCAGCCTCCTGGGCGACACCGTCTACTACGAGCAGTACTTC

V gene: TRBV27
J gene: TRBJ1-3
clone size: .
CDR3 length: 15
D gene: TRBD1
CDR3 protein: CASSLQAGGGNTIYF
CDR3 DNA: TGTGCCAGCAGTTTACAGGCAGGGGGCGGAAACACCATATATTTT

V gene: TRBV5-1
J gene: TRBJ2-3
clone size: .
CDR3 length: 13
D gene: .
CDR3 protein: CASSGLTTDTQYF
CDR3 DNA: TGCGCCAGCTCAGGACTCACGACAGATACGCAGTATTTT

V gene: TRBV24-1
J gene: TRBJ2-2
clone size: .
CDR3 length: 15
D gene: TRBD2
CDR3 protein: CATSDPTGGPGELFF
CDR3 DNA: TGTGCCACCAGTGATCCAACGGGGGGGCCCGGGGAGCTGTTTTTT

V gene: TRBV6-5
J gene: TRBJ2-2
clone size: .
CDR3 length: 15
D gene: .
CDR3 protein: CASPATGANTGELFF
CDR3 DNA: TGTGCCAGCCCGGCGACAGGAGCGAACACCGGGGAGCTGTTTTTT

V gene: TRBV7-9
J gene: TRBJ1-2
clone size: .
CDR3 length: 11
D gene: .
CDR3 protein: CASSLMAGYTF
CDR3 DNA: TGTGCCAGCAGCTTAATGGCTGGCTACACCTTC

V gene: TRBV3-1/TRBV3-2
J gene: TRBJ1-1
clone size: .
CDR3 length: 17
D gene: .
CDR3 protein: CASSHTGSIIRNTEAFF
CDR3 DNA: TGTGCCAGCAGCCACACAGGGTCGATAATCCGGAACACTGAAGCTTTCTTT

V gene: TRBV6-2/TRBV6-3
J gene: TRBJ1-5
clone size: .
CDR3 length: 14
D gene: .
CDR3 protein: CASSLRPGSGPQHF
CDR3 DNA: TGTGCCAGCAGTTTACGTCCAGGGTCGGGTCCCCAGCATTTT

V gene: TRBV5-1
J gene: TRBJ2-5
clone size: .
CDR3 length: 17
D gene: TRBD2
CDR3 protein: CASRPISSGGATETQYF
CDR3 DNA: TGCGCCAGCAGGCCCATATCGAGCGGGGGGGCTACGGAGACCCAGTACTTC